The next 7 T cell receptor beta chains were all read from a single sample in a study. TCRdb re-called the RT-PCR reads through MiXCR, storing one row per CDR3 protein. The sample records fewer than 800,000 distinct CDR3 sequences, 11% to 15% being singletons. The sample was memory CD4+ T cells from blood. The receptor source for this set is a female donor in good health, serving as a healthy control.

With regard to this clonotype: Given a much more abundant clone one base away, this may be a read error. The V call is TRBV7-6, the J call TRBJ1-3; 7 bases fit TRBD1. Per the germline V gene, CDR1 is SGHVS and CDR2 is FNYEAQ. The CDR3 consists of 17 residues. Here the CDR3 reads CTSSLGQGQRSGNTIYF. CDR3 nucleotides: TGTACCAGCAGCTTAGGGCAGGGACAGCGCTCTGGAAACACCATATATTTT.

This clonotype was counted once. V is TRBV7-2 and J is TRBJ2-7, with 13 bases fitting TRBD2. The CDR3 is made up of 15 amino acids. The trim removed 5 bases at V and 4 bases at J, leaving 5 bases unmatched. CDR1 is SGHTA, CDR2 FQGNSA, per germline. The CDR3 DNA follows: TGTGCCAGCAGCCAAGGGACTAGCGGGGTGTACGAGCAGTACTTC. It codes for CASSQGTSGVYEQYF.

This clonotype was counted a single time. The chain recombines TRBV7-3 with TRBJ2-1; TRBD2 matches at 8 bases. Germline V lookup: CDR1 SGHTA, CDR2 FQGTGA. V gave up 2 bases and J gave up 0 bases; unmatched junction bases: 9. CDR3 size: 18 residues. Here the CDR3 reads CASSLASGSFSSYNEQFF. The CDR3, as DNA: TGTGCCAGCAGCTTAGCCAGCGGGAGTTTCAGCTCCTACAATGAGCAGTTCTTC.

The sample holds a few counts of this clonotype. The V gene is TRBV9, the J gene TRBJ1-4; D remains ambiguous. The CDR3 length is 16 residues. In germline, CDR1 is SGDLS, CDR2 YYNGEE. V was trimmed by 0 bases and J by 0 bases, leaving 9 bases between them. The CDR3 region is CASSVGPGTTNEKLFF. Written as DNA, the CDR3 is TGTGCCAGCAGCGTAGGACCCGGCACAACTAATGAAAAACTGTTTTTT.

This clonotype showed up just a few times. The chain uses TRBV18 and TRBJ2-3; no reliable D call. This CDR3 comprises 15 residues. Between the trimmed V and J ends, which lost 5 bases and 0 bases, there was a span of 12 bases. Per the germline V gene, CDR1 is KGHSH and CDR2 is LQKENI. As DNA, the CDR3 is TGTGCCAGCTCAACGCAGGCAACTAGCACAGATACGCAGTATTTT. Translation: CASSTQATSTDTQYF.

J is TRBJ1-3 and V is TRBV7-6, with D hard to call. The germline V gene has CDR1 SGHVS and CDR2 FNYEAQ. The CDR3 is 15 residues long. Trimming cost V 4 bases and J 0 bases, with 10 bases left between them. CDR3 DNA: TGTGCCAGCAGCTACCGCGGTGTCTCTGGAAACACCATATATTTT. It specifies CASSYRGVSGNTIYF.

The genes are TRBV7-2 and TRBJ2-5; TRBD2 matches at 14 bases. With V trimmed by 5 bases and J by 5 bases, 7 bases remained unmatched. This CDR3 comprises 16 residues. Germline V CDR1 and CDR2: SGHTA, FQGNSA. Here the CDR3 DNA reads TGTGCCAGCAGCGTGGTGACTAGCGGGGGGGTCGAGACCCAGTACTTC. Translated: CASSVVTSGGVETQYF. Full variable domain (rest looked up from reference TRBV7-2 and TRBJ2-5): GAGVSQSPSNKVTEKGKDVELRCDPISGHTALYWYRQSLGQGLEFLIYFQGNSAPDKSGLPSDRFSAERTGGSVSTLTIQRTQQEDSAVYLCASSVVTSGGVETQYFGPGTRLLVL.